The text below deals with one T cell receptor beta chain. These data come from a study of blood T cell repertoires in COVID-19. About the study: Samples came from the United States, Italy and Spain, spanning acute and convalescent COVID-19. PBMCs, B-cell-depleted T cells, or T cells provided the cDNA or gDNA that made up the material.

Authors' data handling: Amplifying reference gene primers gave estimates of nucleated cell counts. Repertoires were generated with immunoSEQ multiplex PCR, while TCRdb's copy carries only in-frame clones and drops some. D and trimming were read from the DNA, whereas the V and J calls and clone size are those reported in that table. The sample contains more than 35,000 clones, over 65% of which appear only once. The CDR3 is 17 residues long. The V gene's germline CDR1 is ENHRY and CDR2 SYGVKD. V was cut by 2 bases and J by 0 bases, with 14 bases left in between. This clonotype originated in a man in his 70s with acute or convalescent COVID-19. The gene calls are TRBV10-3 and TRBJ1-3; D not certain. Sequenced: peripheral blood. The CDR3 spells CAISESSGRSSGNTIYF. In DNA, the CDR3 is TGTGCCATCAGTGAGAGTTCGGGTAGGAGCTCTGGAAACACCATATATTTT.